This T cell receptor (beta chain) was captured by sequencing in a study of blood T cell repertoires in COVID-19. Overall study: From the United States, Italy and Spain came samples of acute and convalescent COVID-19. In each case, the material was cDNA or gDNA derived from T cells, B-cell-depleted T cells, or PBMCs.

In the study's own analysis: Estimation of nucleated cell counts relied on the amplification of reference gene primers. Sequenced by immunoSEQ multiplex PCR; TCRdb stores in-frame clones only, minus some. From that table come the V and J calls and clone size; the DNA was used to work out D and trimming. This table holds approximately 120,000 clones, 85% to 90% found once. The CDR3 sequence is 13 residues long. Trimming pared 7 bases from V and 1 base from J, leaving 10 bases between. Looked up from germline, CDR1 is SNHLY and CDR2 is FYNNEI. This receptor was taken from a human donor in a cohort sampled during active COVID-19. The sample consisted of peripheral blood. This chain joins TRBV2 and TRBJ1-1, with D perhaps TRBD1 (5 bases). CDR3 DNA sequence: TGTGCCAGCATTACGACAGCGAACACTGAAGCTTTCTTT. Translation gives CASITTANTEAFF.